A single T cell receptor beta chain is shown here with its context. The germline V gene has CDR1 SEHNR and CDR2 FQNEAQ (reference sequence). Trimming cost V 5 bases and J 3 bases, with 16 bases left between them. The CDR3 runs 16 residues. This specimen belongs to a study of blood T cell repertoires in COVID-19. Authors' data handling: Amplification with reference gene primers provided the estimates of nucleated cell counts. Assay used: immunoSEQ multiplex PCR; TCRdb lists only in-frame clones, some missing. D and trimming were read from the DNA, whereas the V and J calls and clone size are those reported in that table. The repertoire holds over 120,000 clones, 75% to 90% seen once, with roughly 37% in the top ten.

Material for sequencing was peripheral blood. The sequence came from a man aged 50-60 years who had recovered from COVID-19. This chain uses TRBV7-9 with TRBJ1-4; perhaps TRBD1 as D (5 bases). The CDR3 nucleotides are TGTGCCAGCAGCCGTGACAGACAGAGCCCTAATGAAAAACTGTTTTTT. As protein: CASSRDRQSPNEKLFF.